The 13 T cell receptor beta chains below all came from one sample that was sequenced in a study of CD8+ T cells in alopecia areata. Indicated treatment: oral pan-JAK inhibitor, 5-10 mg twice daily. Isolated RNA was reverse transcribed into cDNA used as the sequencing template. Repertoires were generated with immunoSEQ multiplex PCR, while TCRdb's copy carries only in-frame clones and drops some. The top ten hold less than 15% of the sample, which has about 140,000 clones, around 86% seen once. The specimen comprised CD8+ T cells sorted from blood, sampled at week 4, from a patient treated with tofacitinib. These receptors all come from a human donor with alopecia areata.

The rearrangement uses TRBV13 and TRBJ2-1; D not resolved. Trimming stripped 7 bases from V and 7 bases from J, with 11 bases between. CDR1 is PRHDT, CDR2 FYEKMQ, per germline (reference sequence). The CDR3 loop spans 12 amino acids. CDR3 in DNA: TGTGCCAGCACCCCCCTCGAAAATGAGCAGTTCTTC. Encoded protein: CASTPLENEQFF.

The chain recombines TRBV7-2 with TRBJ2-1; D not resolved. There are 14 residues in the CDR3. The V end lost 1 base, the J end lost 6 bases, and 10 bases lay between the germline ends. Germline V gene lookup returns CDR1 SGHTA and CDR2 FQGNSA. The CDR3 sequence: CASSLGGAANEQFF. In DNA form, the CDR3 reads TGTGCCAGCAGCTTAGGTGGTGCGGCCAATGAGCAGTTCTTC. Full variable domain (outside the CDR3, taken from reference TRBV7-2 and TRBJ2-1): GAGVSQSPSNKVTEKGKDVELRCDPISGHTALYWYRQSLGQGLEFLIYFQGNSAPDKSGLPSDRFSAERTGGSVSTLTIQRTQQEDSAVYLCASSLGGAANEQFFGPGTRLTVL.

V is TRBV15 and J is TRBJ2-7; 7 nucleotides match TRBD2. CDR3 length: 14 residues. In germline, CDR1 is LNHNV, CDR2 YYDKDF (reference sequence). The V gene end was trimmed by 2 bases and the J gene end by 2 bases; junction bases not matched to a gene: 3. CDR3 amino acids: CATSRIGTTYEQYF. CDR3 coding DNA: TGTGCCACCAGCAGAATCGGGACTACCTACGAGCAGTACTTC. Supplemented by reference TRBV15 and TRBJ2-7, the full variable domain reads DAMVIQNPRYQVTQFGKPVTLSCSQTLNHNVMYWYQQKSSQAPKLLFHYYDKDFNNEADTPDNFQSRRPNTSFCFLDIRSPGLGDTAMYLCATSRIGTTYEQYFGPGTRLTVT.

The J gene is TRBJ2-7, the V gene TRBV27; TRBD2 matches 15 bases. The CDR3 spans 17 residues. In germline, CDR1 is MNHEY, CDR2 SMNVEV (reference sequence). After removal of 0 bases from V and 3 bases from J, the junction contained 3 bases not matched to a gene. The CDR3 spells CASSLSGLAGGYYEQYF. The CDR3 DNA is TGTGCCAGCAGTTTATCCGGACTAGCGGGAGGGTACTACGAGCAGTACTTC.

This rearrangement joins TRBV10-3 to TRBJ2-3, with D unclear. The CDR3 extends over 13 amino acids. V shed 3 bases and J shed 5 bases, with 9 bases lying between them. Germline V CDR1 and CDR2: ENHRY, SYGVKD. CDR3 nucleotides: TGTGCCATCAGTGAACAATATGGAGATACGCAGTATTTT. Residues: CAISEQYGDTQYF.

V gene TRBV7-2 combines with J gene TRBJ2-1; 10 bases line up with TRBD1. The V gene's germline CDR1 is SGHTA and CDR2 FQGNSA. The CDR3 spans 16 residues. Trimming took 10 bases from V and 0 from J; bases not matched to a gene: 9. CDR3 DNA: TGTGCCAAAGGGGGACAGGGGATTAGCTCCTACAATGAGCAGTTCTTC. Amino acid sequence: CAKGGQGISSYNEQFF. Full variable domain (remainder filled in from reference TRBV7-2 and TRBJ2-1): GAGVSQSPSNKVTEKGKDVELRCDPISGHTALYWYRQSLGQGLEFLIYFQGNSAPDKSGLPSDRFSAERTGGSVSTLTIQRTQQEDSAVYLCAKGGQGISSYNEQFFGPGTRLTVL.

This clone has a single count. V usage is TRBV5-1 and J usage is TRBJ1-1, with a possible D match to TRBD1 (6 bases). The germline CDR1 and CDR2 sequences are SGHRS and YFSETQ. This CDR3 has 14 amino acids. Trimming removed 0 bases at V and 2 bases at J, with 8 bases between. DNA for the CDR3: TGCGCCAGCAGCTTGGAGGGGGGAAACACTGAAGCTTTCTTT. Translating it yields CASSLEGGNTEAFF.

The chain's CDR3 is CASSFRGQSQETQYF. The CDR3 DNA sequence: TGCGCCAGCAGCTTTAGAGGACAGAGCCAAGAGACCCAGTACTTC. The chain carries TRBV5-1 and TRBJ2-5, with TRBD1 as a possible D gene (6 bases). This CDR3 is built from 15 residues. Trimming pared 2 bases from V and 1 base from J, leaving 12 bases between. Germline values: CDR1 SGHRS, CDR2 YFSETQ.

The CDR3 DNA sequence: TGTGCCAGCAGCCCAGGGGGGACCCAGTACTTC. It translates to CASSPGGTQYF. This sequence joins TRBV7-2 and TRBJ2-5; 7 bases fit TRBD1. Germline V lookup: CDR1 SGHTA, CDR2 FQGNSA. V shed 5 bases and J 7 bases; nucleotides not matched to a gene: 1. CDR3 length: 11 amino acids.

The J gene is TRBJ2-7, the V gene TRBV4-1; 11 positions match TRBD2. The CDR3 sequence is 18 residues long. The V gene end was trimmed by 0 bases and the J gene end by 0 bases; junction bases not matched to a gene: 7. CDR1 is MGHRA, CDR2 YSYEKL, per germline. The CDR3 is CASSQERLAGGTSYEQYF. As DNA, the CDR3 is TGCGCCAGCAGCCAAGAAAGGCTAGCGGGGGGAACCTCCTACGAGCAGTACTTC.

V is TRBV6-1 and J is TRBJ2-1; D is possibly TRBD1 (6 bases). Per germline, CDR1 MNHNS and CDR2 SASEGT. This CDR3 spans 16 amino acids. Trimming took off 0 bases at V and 1 base at J, with 10 bases between the two ends. CDR3 in DNA: TGTGCCAGCAGTGAAGCATACAGGGTGTCCTACAATGAGCAGTTCTTC. Protein sequence: CASSEAYRVSYNEQFF.

The CDR3 DNA is TGTGCCAGCAGCTTGGGGACACCCTTCGCTGGGGCCAACGTCCTGACTTTC. This sequence encodes CASSLGTPFAGANVLTF. The rearrangement uses TRBV7-3 and TRBJ2-6; weak D call: TRBD1 (6 bases). Germline V gives CDR1 SGHTA, CDR2 FQGTGA. CDR3 length: 17 amino acids. V lost 3 bases to trimming and J lost 2 bases, with 14 bases between them.

The CDR3 is CASSPDTGGNEQFF. The CDR3 DNA reads TGTGCCAGCAGCCCTGATACGGGGGGGAATGAGCAGTTCTTC. The chain is built from TRBV5-6 and TRBJ2-1; TRBD2 agrees at 8 bases. Trimming at V came to 4 bases and at J to 7 bases, leaving 7 bases not matched to a gene. The germline CDR1 and CDR2 sequences are SGHDT and YYEEEE. The CDR3 length is 14 residues.